This TCR beta chain was identified in a study of CD8 T cells in ankylosing spondylitis. This clonotype was observed a few times. TCRdb independently ran MiXCR on the 5' RACE reads; one entry per CDR3 protein. The table has under 200,000 distinct CDR3 sequences, 8.5% to 10% seen once. The CDR3 runs to 13 residues. V trimming: 5 bases; J trimming: 4 bases; junction bases outside the gene matches: 4. Germline V lookup: CDR1 SGHVS, CDR2 FNYEAQ. The clonotype was recovered from a female donor with ankylosing spondylitis or in good health (not recorded which). The chain joins TRBV7-6 to TRBJ1-1, with 7 bases lining up with TRBD1. The sample comprised blood, either unsorted or a sorted T cell fraction (not recorded which). CDR3 region: CASSQGVGTEAFF. The DNA of the CDR3 is TGTGCCAGCAGCCAGGGGGTCGGCACTGAAGCTTTCTTT.